The entry below gives a single T cell receptor (beta chain) sequence along with its context. Its antigen has not been determined. Per-base qualities were not stored, and no clone one base away is much larger. The same CDR3 is also encoded by other DNA sequences in this sample. The collaborating institutions used their own protocols to collect whole blood in K2EDTA tubes. For TCRbeta analysis, collaborators shipped samples in one of three forms: frozen whole blood, isolated PBMCs, or DNA extracted from either of those sample types. For CDR1 and CDR2, the germline V gene lists SGDLS and YYNGEE. Spanning cysteine to phenylalanine, the CDR3 consists of 16 amino acids. CDR3 DNA only is kept here, 48 bases in frame from base 1. Unmatched junction bases come to 8, with V trimmed by 2 bases and J by 3 bases. This entry belongs to a study of blood T cell repertoires in COVID-19 (dated by TCRdb to the early 2020s). Context from the whole study: The collaborator samples originated in the United States, Italy and Spain and spanned the acute and convalescent phases of COVID-19. Samples were obtained from the ongoing ImmuneRACE study (first 160 participants) and from 1,000 to 1,500 subjects provided by 6 global collaborators. A freely available public database, intended as a resource for researchers studying the immune response to SARS-CoV-2, is where the repertoires were released. The material from the prospective study consisted of cDNA or gDNA derived from T cells, B-cell-depleted T cells, or PBMCs. Where available, HLA class I and class II types were taken from metadata supplied by the sample provider and were not determined by assay-based typing. The dataset comprised deeply sampled blood TCRbeta repertoires from subjects exposed to, actively infected with, or recovered from COVID-19. Nearly every sample came with metadata listing a de-identified subject ID, COVID-19 status, age in years and sex.

TCRbeta CDR3 regions were amplified from genomic DNA by means of the immunoSEQ Assay, a bias-controlled multiplex PCR. The original pipeline was this. Nucleated cell counts per sample were estimated from amplification of reference gene primers within the assay. Sequence reads were collapsed and filtered to measure the absolute abundance of every unique TCRbeta CDR3 rearrangement. Productive Simpson clonality was computed per sample as the square root of Simpson's diversity index over productive rearrangements. TCRdb re-hosts the immuneACCESS table, in-frame sequences only. Its copies lack some clones; in the studies checked, an unresolved V gene accounts for under half of them, and the cause for the rest is not known. The DNA was the basis for D and trimming; V, J and clone size are from that table. The sample contains some 190,000 clones, 80% of them found a single time. Jointly, the top ten make up around 6.9% of the sample.

Study-wide findings and limitations: How much clinical and demographic metadata was included differed by source and by participant, and the metadata was provided uncurated.

The clonotype originates from a man between 60 and 70 years old with acute or convalescent COVID-19. This receptor chain uses TRBV9 and TRBJ2-7, with 10 central nucleotides matching TRBD1. Sequenced sample: peripheral blood. The CDR3 has the sequence CASSVGSGTGDYEQYF. The DNA sequence follows: TGTGCCAGCAGCGTCGGATCCGGGACAGGGGACTACGAGCAGTACTTC.